The 20 T cell receptor beta chains presented below share a single source sample, sequenced in a study of blood T cell repertoires in COVID-19. Method: immunoSEQ multiplex PCR; TCRdb's copy keeps in-frame clones and lacks some. The repertoire consists of more than 45,000 clones, with approximately 86% occurring once and the leading ten covering roughly 7.7%. Sample: peripheral blood. Source of these receptors: a woman between 70 and 85 years old with active COVID-19.

The chain employs TRBV28 and TRBJ1-3, with a possible D match to TRBD1 (6 bases). With 4 bases removed from V and 2 bases from J, the gap between germline ends came to 15 bases. Per the germline V gene, CDR1 is MDHEN and CDR2 is SYDVKM. This CDR3 is built from 16 residues. The DNA of the CDR3 is TGTGCCAGCAGTTCCATCCACGGGGGGCCTGGAAACACCATATATTTT. It translates to CASSSIHGGPGNTIYF.

The V and J genes are TRBV28 and TRBJ2-5; no definite D call. Between the trimmed V and J ends, which lost 4 bases and 5 bases, there was a span of 11 bases. CDR1 is MDHEN and CDR2 is SYDVKM in the germline V gene. CDR3 size: 13 residues. CDR3: CASSSPWLETQYF. The CDR3 DNA is TGTGCCAGCAGTTCCCCTTGGCTGGAGACCCAGTACTTC.

V and J are TRBV25-1 and TRBJ2-7, with TRBD2 identical over 10 bases. In germline, CDR1 is MGHDK, CDR2 SYGVNS. With 5 bases clipped from V and 3 bases from J, the junction kept 7 bases outside the gene matches. There are 15 residues in the CDR3. DNA of the CDR3: TGTGCCAGCAGTCCTCCCCTAGCGGGAGACTACGAGCAGTACTTC. Its translation is CASSPPLAGDYEQYF.

V and J are TRBV9 and TRBJ2-7; 13 nucleotides line up with TRBD2. Germline V lookup: CDR1 SGDLS, CDR2 YYNGEE. The CDR3 consists of 15 residues. J gave up 4 bases and V 3 bases, and 4 bases lay outside the gene matches. The CDR3 sequence: CASSGGLAGEYEQYF. CDR3 in DNA: TGTGCCAGCAGCGGCGGACTAGCGGGAGAATACGAGCAGTACTTC.

The chain joins TRBV11-3 to TRBJ2-1, with 7 bases identical to TRBD1. Trimming cost V 2 bases and J 5 bases; bases outside gene matches: 9. In germline, CDR1 is SGHNT, CDR2 YENEEA. This CDR3 contains 16 residues. This chain's CDR3 is CASSLSWSGGHNEQFF. The CDR3 DNA is TGTGCCAGCAGCTTAAGTTGGTCAGGGGGACACAATGAGCAGTTCTTC.

This chain uses TRBV27 with TRBJ1-6, with D maybe TRBD1 (6 bases). CDR1 is MNHEY, CDR2 SMNVEV, per germline (reference sequence). Trimming cost V 10 bases and J 2 bases, with 9 bases left between them. The CDR3 has 13 amino acids. The CDR3 DNA reads TGTGCCACCAGGACAGCCTATAATTCACCCCTCCACTTT. Its protein product is CATRTAYNSPLHF.

The CDR3 region has the DNA TGCAGCGTTGACGGGTCTGAGTCAACTAACTATGGCTACACCTTC. It yields the protein CSVDGSESTNYGYTF. V gene TRBV29-1 combines with J gene TRBJ1-2, with D uncertain. Germline loops: CDR1 SQVTM, CDR2 ANQGSEA. The V gene lost 3 bases and the J gene lost 0 bases, with 14 bases spanning the gap. The CDR3 loop spans 15 amino acids.

The V and J genes are TRBV5-5 and TRBJ1-6; possible D gene TRBD1, 6 bases. The germline V and J ends were trimmed by 7 bases and 12 bases, with 23 bases remaining between them. Germline loops: CDR1 SGHKS, CDR2 YYEKEE (reference sequence). This CDR3 region has 15 residues. The CDR3 DNA follows: TGTGCCAGCGGGCCCCGGGACACCATCCGAGGACCCCTCCACTTT. The encoded protein is CASGPRDTIRGPLHF.

This chain links TRBV6-5 with TRBJ1-1; 9 nucleotides line up with TRBD1. This CDR3 comprises 16 residues. V was clipped by 1 base and J by 1 base; unmatched bases: 4. The V gene's germline CDR1 is MNHEY and CDR2 SVGAGI. The CDR3 loop is CASSYYRGQGNTEAFF. The CDR3 region has the DNA TGTGCCAGCAGTTACTATCGGGGACAGGGGAACACTGAAGCTTTCTTT.

The chain is built from TRBV5-6 and TRBJ2-7, with 7 nucleotides matching TRBD1. The junction had 9 bases not matched to a gene; V was cut back by 3 bases and J by 3 bases. Germline values: CDR1 SGHDT, CDR2 YYEEEE. The CDR3 is 15 residues long. The CDR3 sequence is CASSSPGQRYYEQYF. The CDR3 region has the DNA TGTGCCAGCAGCTCCCCGGGACAGAGATACTACGAGCAGTACTTC.

V and J are TRBV30 and TRBJ2-7, with 8 nucleotides matching TRBD1. The germline V gene has CDR1 GTSNPN and CDR2 SVGIG (reference sequence). The CDR3 loop spans 12 amino acids. Here the CDR3 DNA reads TGTGGGGTGGGACAGGTCTCCTACGAGCAGTACTTC. This sequence encodes CGVGQVSYEQYF.

The V and J genes are TRBV28 and TRBJ2-1; 9 bases line up with TRBD2. CDR1 MDHEN and CDR2 SYDVKM come from the germline V gene. The CDR3 loop spans 15 amino acids. Losses at the gene ends were 3 bases for V and 8 bases for J; bases not matched to a gene: 8. This CDR3 is CASSFRLAGVYEQFF. In DNA form, the CDR3 reads TGTGCCAGCAGTTTTAGGTTAGCGGGAGTTTATGAGCAGTTCTTC.

The chain joins TRBV6-1 to TRBJ2-5; D may be TRBD1 (6 bases). The V gene lost 0 bases and the J gene lost 7 bases, with 12 bases spanning the gap. The CDR3 runs to 14 residues. Per germline, CDR1 MNHNS and CDR2 SASEGT. The CDR3 sequence: CASSEARGVGTQYF. The CDR3 bases are TGTGCCAGCAGTGAAGCCAGGGGAGTAGGGACCCAGTACTTC.

The chain couples TRBV4-1 to TRBJ2-1; TRBD1 matches 10 bases. Losses at the gene ends were 1 base for V and 6 bases for J; bases not matched to a gene: 6. Per the germline V gene, CDR1 is MGHRA and CDR2 is YSYEKL. The CDR3 sequence is 16 residues long. CDR3 sequence: CASSQVEGQGFNEQFF. Written as DNA, the CDR3 is TGCGCCAGCAGCCAAGTGGAGGGACAGGGGTTCAATGAGCAGTTCTTC.

Here the CDR3 reads CATTRSWTGLNTGELFF. DNA of the CDR3: TGTGCCACCACCAGGTCCTGGACAGGTTTGAACACCGGGGAGCTGTTTTTT. This chain connects TRBV15 to TRBJ2-2, with 7 nucleotides matching TRBD1. This CDR3 region has 17 residues. V lost 7 bases and J lost 1; bases outside the gene matches: 12. Germline-derived CDR1 and CDR2 are LNHNV and YYDKDF (reference sequence). The variable domain in full, with the rest retrieved from reference TRBV15 and TRBJ2-2, is DAMVIQNPRYQVTQFGKPVTLSCSQTLNHNVMYWYQQKSSQAPKLLFHYYDKDFNNEADTPDNFQSRRPNTSFCFLDIRSPGLGDTAMYLCATTRSWTGLNTGELFFGEGSRLTVL.

This chain links TRBV11-2 with TRBJ2-1, with 8 bases identical to TRBD2. Trimming took 6 bases from V and 0 from J; bases not matched to a gene: 4. CDR3 size: 15 residues. Germline CDR1 reads SGHAT; CDR2 reads FQNNGV. Here the CDR3 reads CASSRAGASYNEQFF. The CDR3 DNA is TGTGCCAGCAGTCGAGCGGGAGCCTCCTACAATGAGCAGTTCTTC.

This chain links TRBV28 with TRBJ2-1; TRBD2 agrees at 7 bases. CDR3 size: 15 residues. Per germline, CDR1 MDHEN and CDR2 SYDVKM. With 3 bases clipped from V and 0 bases from J, the junction kept 2 bases outside the gene matches. CDR3 sequence reads: CASSFGGSSYNEQFF. The CDR3 DNA sequence: TGTGCCAGCAGTTTCGGGGGGAGCTCCTACAATGAGCAGTTCTTC.

Only a few counts were recorded for this clone. V usage is TRBV2 and J usage is TRBJ2-1; tentatively, D is TRBD1 (5 bases). The CDR3 runs 13 residues. Germline-derived CDR1 and CDR2 are SNHLY and FYNNEI. The V end was cut by 4 bases, the J end by 5 bases, with 9 bases between. The CDR3: CASSGGQNNEQFF. CDR3 DNA sequence: TGTGCCAGCAGTGGCGGACAAAACAATGAGCAGTTCTTC.

The chain links TRBV30 to TRBJ1-6, with 9 bases fitting TRBD1. There are 18 residues in the CDR3. CDR1 is GTSNPN, CDR2 SVGIG, per germline (reference sequence). V dropped 7 bases and J dropped 9; count of bases not matched to a gene: 22. The CDR3 spells CALRPGQGTKFLSSPLHF. The CDR3 DNA reads as TGTGCCTTGCGTCCGGGACAGGGAACTAAGTTTTTGAGTTCACCCCTCCACTTT.

The chain joins TRBV19 to TRBJ1-5; 8 bases are shared with TRBD1. Germline CDR1 reads LNHDA; CDR2 reads SQIVND (reference sequence). This CDR3 region has 14 residues. J was trimmed by 7 bases and V by 4 bases; bases with no gene match: 6. This CDR3 reads CASSTRTGSQPQHF. DNA of the CDR3: TGTGCCAGTAGTACTCGGACAGGGTCCCAGCCCCAGCATTTT.